What follows are 20 T cell receptor beta chains derived from one specimen sequenced in a study of cytomegalovirus exposure and HLA in healthy donors. PCR involved 60 Vbeta and 13 Jbeta primers. Only in-frame clones appear in the TCRdb table, and some are missing; sequencing was by immunoSEQ multiplex PCR. The sample holds 95,000 to 150,000 clones. Source material: PBMCs. These receptors were taken from a man in his late teens or twenties in good health and CMV-seronegative.

V gene TRBV5-6 combines with J gene TRBJ1-2; D remains unclear. The CDR3 contains 15 residues. Per the germline V gene, CDR1 is SGHDT and CDR2 is YYEEEE. Trimming stripped 1 base from V and 6 bases from J, with 16 bases between. The chain's CDR3 is CASSLTGNPSDGYTF. Written as DNA, the CDR3 is TGTGCCAGCAGCTTGACGGGGAATCCGAGTGATGGCTACACCTTC.

The CDR3 region has the DNA TGTGCCAGCAGCGTAGTAGCAAGCGGGAGAGAAAAACTGTTTTTT. This gives the protein CASSVVASGREKLFF. The chain recombines TRBV9 with TRBJ1-4; D not resolved. This CDR3 spans 15 amino acids. Trimming shortened V by 0 bases and J by 8 bases, and 14 bases separated the two germline ends. The germline V gene has CDR1 SGDLS and CDR2 YYNGEE.

This rearrangement joins TRBV27 to TRBJ2-7; 7 positions match TRBD1. Germline V gene data show CDR1 as MNHEY and CDR2 as SMNVEV (reference sequence). V was clipped by 4 bases and J by 5 bases; unmatched bases: 2. The CDR3 sequence is 12 residues long. For the CDR3, the DNA is TGTGCCAGCAGTTACAGGGGAGACGAGCAGTACTTC. It translates to CASSYRGDEQYF.

The chain joins TRBV11-3 to TRBJ1-1; D may be TRBD1 (6 bases). The germline gives CDR1 SGHNT, CDR2 YENEEA. The CDR3 runs to 16 residues. V lost 5 bases and J 2 bases, leaving 18 bases between the germline ends. CDR3 nucleotides: TGTGCCAGCAGCCAGGGTGGATACAGGGAAAACACTGAAGCTTTCTTT. Amino acids: CASSQGGYRENTEAFF.

This chain uses TRBV19 with TRBJ1-1; the D gene is possibly TRBD1 (6 bases). The CDR3 loop spans 13 amino acids. The V end lost 5 bases, the J end lost 3 bases, and 10 bases lay between the germline ends. Germline V gene sequence: CDR1 LNHDA, CDR2 SQIVND (reference sequence). CDR3 in amino acids: CASSATGYTEAFF. For the CDR3, the DNA is TGTGCCAGTAGTGCAACAGGGTACACTGAAGCTTTCTTT.

The J gene is TRBJ2-1, the V gene TRBV5-1; 7 nucleotides match TRBD1. The CDR3 runs 15 residues. V trimming: 2 bases; J trimming: 5 bases; junction bases outside the gene matches: 7. CDR1 is SGHRS and CDR2 is YFSETQ in the germline V gene. CDR3 coding DNA: TGCGCCAGCAGCTTTCACCTCACAGGGGACAATGAGCAGTTCTTC. Protein product: CASSFHLTGDNEQFF.

CDR3 in DNA: TGTGCCAGCAGCGTAGATCCGGGCAGGGTGAACAATGAGCAGTTCTTC. Protein: CASSVDPGRVNNEQFF. The chain has TRBV9 and TRBJ2-1, with D possibly being TRBD1 (5 bases). The CDR3 has 16 amino acids. From germline, CDR1 is SGDLS and CDR2 YYNGEE. V dropped 0 bases and J dropped 5 bases, with 15 bases sitting between them.

This chain joins TRBV6-5 and TRBJ2-1; 7 nucleotides agree with TRBD2. The length of the CDR3 is 15 residues. Germline trimming cut 0 bases from V and 9 bases from J; bases unmatched to any gene: 8. Per the germline V gene, CDR1 is MNHEY and CDR2 is SVGAGI. The CDR3 sequence: CASSYSGEGRSEQFF. The CDR3, as DNA: TGTGCCAGCAGTTACTCGGGGGAGGGCCGTAGTGAGCAGTTCTTC.

The genes are TRBV5-5 and TRBJ2-3; TRBD2 might be the D (5 bases). CDR3 length equals 17 residues. Germline CDR1 reads SGHKS; CDR2 reads YYEKEE (reference sequence). The V end lost 1 base, the J end lost 2 bases, and 17 bases lay between the germline ends. The CDR3 DNA reads as TGTGCCAGCAGCTTGCCCACCTTAGCGCCTATCACAGATACGCAGTATTTT. This encodes CASSLPTLAPITDTQYF.

The V call is TRBV2, the J call TRBJ2-6; 7 nucleotides align to TRBD1. V was pared by 9 bases and J by 1 base, with 12 bases of the junction left unmatched. CDR3 length: 17 residues. CDR1 is SNHLY and CDR2 is FYNNEI in the germline V gene. The CDR3 sequence is CASDRAPLGSGANVLTF. The DNA for the CDR3 is TGTGCCAGTGACAGGGCGCCCCTAGGGTCTGGGGCCAACGTCCTGACTTTC.

The rearrangement uses TRBV6-5 and TRBJ1-3; D is uncertain. Between the trimmed V and J ends, which lost 8 bases and 4 bases, there was a span of 6 bases. The CDR3 has 11 residues. Germline lookup yields CDR1 MNHEY and CDR2 SVGAGI. CDR3 coding DNA: TGTGCCAGCCAACTCGGAAACACCATATATTTT. This codes for CASQLGNTIYF.

To note about this clone: This sample includes further DNA sequences coding for the same CDR3. This chain connects TRBV18 to TRBJ2-7, with TRBD1 matching over 7 bases. This CDR3 contains 14 residues. V trimming: 3 bases; J trimming: 2 bases; junction bases outside the gene matches: 4. CDR1 and CDR2 (germline): KGHSH, LQKENI. This CDR3 is CASSPPGQTYEQYF. As DNA, the CDR3 is TGTGCCAGCTCACCGCCGGGACAGACCTACGAGCAGTACTTC. The full variable domain, its missing parts supplied by reference TRBV18 and TRBJ2-7, is NAGVMQNPRHLVRRRGQEARLRCSPMKGHSHVYWYRQLPEEGLKFMVYLQKENIIDESGMPKERFSAEFPKEGPSILRIQQVVRGDSAAYFCASSPPGQTYEQYFGPGTRLTVT.

Comments on this clone: Other DNA sequences in this sample translate to the same CDR3. The J gene is TRBJ1-2, the V gene TRBV5-1; the D is unclear. Deletions cut 0 bases from V and 5 bases from J, with 8 bases between. The CDR3 is 13 residues long. Germline V gene lookup returns CDR1 SGHRS and CDR2 YFSETQ. This chain's CDR3 is CASSLGQDYGYTF. CDR3 in DNA: TGCGCCAGCAGCTTGGGCCAGGATTATGGCTACACCTTC.

The genes are TRBV6-1 and TRBJ1-1, with D perhaps TRBD1 (5 bases). Germline CDR1 and CDR2: MNHNS and SASEGT. The CDR3 sequence is 15 residues long. Trimming removed 10 bases from V and 3 bases from J, with 21 bases in between. CDR3 DNA sequence: TGTGCCATCGACGGTTGGAGGGAAGGGGACACTGAAGCTTTCTTT. This translates into CAIDGWREGDTEAFF.

This chain joins TRBV19 and TRBJ2-7; maybe TRBD2 (6 bases). CDR1 LNHDA and CDR2 SQIVND come from the germline V gene (reference sequence). The ends were cut back, 5 bases at V and 3 bases at J, with 14 bases in the middle. This CDR3 contains 14 residues. CDR3 DNA sequence: TGTGCCAGTAGTGTATGGCAGGGAGGCTACGAGCAGTACTTC. It encodes CASSVWQGGYEQYF.

The genes are TRBV19 and TRBJ2-3, with 7 bases identical to TRBD2. The trim removed 5 bases at V and 1 base at J, leaving 12 bases unmatched. CDR1 LNHDA and CDR2 SQIVND come from the germline V gene (reference sequence). The CDR3 covers 17 residues. As DNA, the CDR3 is TGTGCCAGTAGTGACGTTGGTCCAGCGGGGCGCACAGATACGCAGTATTTT. Residues: CASSDVGPAGRTDTQYF.

This rearrangement joins TRBV7-9 to TRBJ1-3; maybe TRBD1 (6 bases). The CDR3 runs 15 residues. Germline V gene lookup returns CDR1 SEHNR and CDR2 FQNEAQ (reference sequence). Trimming pared 4 bases from V and 0 bases from J, leaving 10 bases between. The CDR3, as DNA: TGTGCCAGCAGCTATGGACAGCTCTCTGGAAACACCATATATTTT. This translates into CASSYGQLSGNTIYF.

The chain combines TRBV28 with TRBJ1-1; D perhaps matches TRBD1 (6 bases). CDR3 length equals 15 residues. Germline V gives CDR1 MDHEN, CDR2 SYDVKM. V was shortened by 7 bases and J by 6 bases, with 21 bases between the two germline ends. The CDR3: CASIPREGVGAEAFF. CDR3 in DNA: TGTGCCAGCATCCCCAGGGAGGGGGTAGGGGCTGAAGCTTTCTTT.

The rearrangement joins TRBV5-1 to TRBJ2-1; D might be TRBD2 (5 bases). Looked up from germline, CDR1 is SGHRS and CDR2 is YFSETQ. The CDR3 is 13 amino acids. V was shortened by 0 bases and J by 6 bases, with 7 bases between the two germline ends. CDR3 nucleotides: TGCGCCAGCAGCTTGGGCAGCGGCAATGAGCAGTTCTTC. Its translation: CASSLGSGNEQFF.

The chain joins TRBV5-1 to TRBJ1-4; 7 bases align to TRBD1. This CDR3 comprises 15 residues. Germline V gene lookup returns CDR1 SGHRS and CDR2 YFSETQ. V lost 2 bases, J lost 8 bases, and 9 bases stayed unmatched. CDR3 in amino acids: CASSLASGTVEKLFF. The CDR3 nucleotides read TGCGCCAGCAGCTTAGCATCCGGGACAGTCGAAAAACTGTTTTTT.